Presented here are 3 T cell receptor beta chains from one specimen sequenced in a study of cytomegalovirus exposure and HLA in healthy donors. The PCR was carried out with 60 Vbeta primers and 13 Jbeta primers. Measured with immunoSEQ multiplex PCR; TCRdb has only the in-frame clones, and not every one. The data show 120,000 to 150,000 clones, approximately 80% seen once. The source material was PBMCs. These receptors were taken from a woman aged 35 to 49 in good health and CMV-seronegative.

J is TRBJ1-1 and V is TRBV19; D is unclear. The CDR3 runs to 13 residues. Germline V gene lookup returns CDR1 LNHDA and CDR2 SQIVND (reference sequence). Trimming removed 7 bases from V and 0 bases from J, with 9 bases in between. This CDR3 is CASTRQLNTEAFF. The DNA for the CDR3 is TGTGCCAGTACTAGGCAGTTGAACACTGAAGCTTTCTTT. Filled out from reference TRBV19 and TRBJ1-1, the complete variable domain reads DGGITQSPKYLFRKEGQNVTLSCEQNLNHDAMYWYRQDPGQGLRLIYYSQIVNDFQKGDIAEGYSVSREKKESFPLTVTSAQKNPTAFYLCASTRQLNTEAFFGQGTRLTVV.

This chain links TRBV7-8 with TRBJ2-3; TRBD1 agrees at 7 bases. CDR1 is SGHVS, CDR2 FQNEAQ, per germline. The trim removed 3 bases at V and 0 bases at J, leaving 0 bases unmatched. The CDR3 has 14 residues. CDR3 in DNA: TGTGCCAGCAGCTTGGGACAGAGCACAGATACGCAGTATTTT. Protein product: CASSLGQSTDTQYF.

The chain carries TRBV20-1 and TRBJ2-7, with a weak D call TRBD1 (5 bases). The V gene's germline CDR1 is DFQATT and CDR2 SNEGSKA (reference sequence). The CDR3 has 10 residues. The CDR3 DNA reads as TGCAGCACAGGAGCCTACGAGCAGTACTTC. Protein sequence: CSTGAYEQYF.